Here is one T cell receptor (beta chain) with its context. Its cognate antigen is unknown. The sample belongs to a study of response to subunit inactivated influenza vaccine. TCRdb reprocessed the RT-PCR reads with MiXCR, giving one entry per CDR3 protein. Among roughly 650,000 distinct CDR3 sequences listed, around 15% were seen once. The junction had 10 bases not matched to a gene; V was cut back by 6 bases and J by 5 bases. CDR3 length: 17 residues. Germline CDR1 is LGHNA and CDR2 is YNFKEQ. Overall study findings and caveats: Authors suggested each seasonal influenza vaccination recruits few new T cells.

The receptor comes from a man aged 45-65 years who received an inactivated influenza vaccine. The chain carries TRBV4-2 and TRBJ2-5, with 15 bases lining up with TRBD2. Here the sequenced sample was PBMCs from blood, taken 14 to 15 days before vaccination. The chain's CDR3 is CASRAGTSGGFDETQYF. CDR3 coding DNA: TGTGCCAGCAGAGCCGGGACTAGCGGGGGGTTCGACGAGACCCAGTACTTC.